This T cell receptor beta chain was observed in a study of shared clonotypes between healthy human individuals. J was trimmed by 4 bases and V by 0 bases; bases with no gene match: 6. The CDR3 is made up of 15 amino acids. CDR1 is SEHNR, CDR2 FQNEAQ, per germline (reference sequence). Details on this clone: What it binds is not known.

Original handling: ImmunoSEQ supplied junction-only sequences lacking quality scores, so filtering was different. This table comes from immunoSEQ multiplex PCR, and its TCRdb copy is limited to in-frame clones, with some not included. V and J calls and clone size are those listed in that table; D and trimming were worked out from the DNA. The sample lists some 740,000 clones, about 91% occurring once. Terminally differentiated effector memory CD45RA+ cells were excluded by CCR7 positive selection of CD45RO-negative cells. Study-wide findings and caveats: Inspection by rarefaction showed sorted-subset sequencing to be incomplete despite large depth.

Sample: naive CD8+ T cells sorted from blood. The chain has TRBV7-9 and TRBJ2-7, with TRBD2 matching over 7 bases. The clonotype originates from a man between 25 and 39 years old in good health. This chain's CDR3 is CASSLAGGRKYEQYF. CDR3 in DNA: TGTGCCAGCAGCTTAGCGGGAGGGCGTAAATACGAGCAGTACTTC.